The clone carrying this T cell receptor beta chain was seen a handful of times. Its antigen is currently unknown. The source of the sample is a study of identical twins. The study's findings and limits: Findings depended on cross-sectional statistics rather than tracking the same donors.

V was cut by 1 base and J by 2 bases, with 11 bases left in between. The germline V gene has CDR1 SGHKS and CDR2 YYEKEE (reference sequence). The length of the CDR3 is 15 residues. Unique molecular identifiers were present on the cDNA, and a universal primer site came from template switching. Each CDR3 protein is one row after TCRdb ran MiXCR on the 5' RACE reads. Among 200,000 or so distinct CDR3 sequences listed, around 8.1% were seen once. Separately, the same data were catalogued under a study of yellow fever vaccine responses in identical twins.

This sequence originates from a woman aged 18-29 years in good health. The sample taken for sequencing was memory (CD45RO+) T cells sorted from blood. This chain connects TRBV5-5 to TRBJ2-3; the D gene could be TRBD1 or TRBD2 (5 bases each). Here the CDR3 DNA reads TGTGCCAGCAGCTTGATCGGGGCAAACACAGATACGCAGTATTTT. It yields the protein CASSLIGANTDTQYF.